This T cell receptor (beta chain) was recorded in a study of blood T cell repertoires in COVID-19. Study-wide context: COVID-19 samples collected from the United States, Italy and Spain covered acute and convalescent phases. Sources were T cells, B-cell-depleted T cells, or PBMCs; the material itself was cDNA or gDNA.

This CDR3 has 17 amino acids. The germline V gene has CDR1 SGHRS and CDR2 YFSETQ. The V end was cut by 1 base, the J end by 0 bases, with 14 bases between. In the authors' workflow: By means of reference gene primer amplification, nucleated cell counts were estimated. Libraries were prepared by immunoSEQ multiplex PCR; TCRdb keeps only in-frame clonotypes and omits some of them. Clonal size and the V and J genes are those of that table, whereas D and trimming came from the DNA. The sample lists 270,000 or so clones, 84% occurring once. This chain joins TRBV5-1 and TRBJ2-1; D not certain. Sequencing was carried out using peripheral blood. The sequence was obtained from a human donor in a cohort sampled during active COVID-19. CDR3 sequence: CASSLFGQKSSYNEQFF. The CDR3 region has the DNA TGCGCCAGCAGCTTGTTTGGGCAGAAAAGCTCCTACAATGAGCAGTTCTTC.